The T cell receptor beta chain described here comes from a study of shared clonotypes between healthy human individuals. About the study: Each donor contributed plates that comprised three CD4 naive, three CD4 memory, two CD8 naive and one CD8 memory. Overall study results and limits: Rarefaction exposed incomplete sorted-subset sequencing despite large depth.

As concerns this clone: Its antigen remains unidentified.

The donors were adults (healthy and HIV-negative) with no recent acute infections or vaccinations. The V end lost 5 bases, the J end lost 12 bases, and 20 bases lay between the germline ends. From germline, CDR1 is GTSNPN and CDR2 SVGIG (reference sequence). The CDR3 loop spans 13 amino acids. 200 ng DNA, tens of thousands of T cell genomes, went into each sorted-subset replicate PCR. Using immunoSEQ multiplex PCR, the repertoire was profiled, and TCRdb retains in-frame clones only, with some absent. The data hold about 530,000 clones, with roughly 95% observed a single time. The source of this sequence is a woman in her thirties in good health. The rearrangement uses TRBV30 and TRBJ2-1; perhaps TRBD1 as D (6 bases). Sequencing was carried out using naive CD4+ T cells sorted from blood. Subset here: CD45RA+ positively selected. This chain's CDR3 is CAWDLDRGRRQFF. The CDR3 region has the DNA TGTGCCTGGGACCTCGATAGGGGGAGACGGCAGTTCTTC.